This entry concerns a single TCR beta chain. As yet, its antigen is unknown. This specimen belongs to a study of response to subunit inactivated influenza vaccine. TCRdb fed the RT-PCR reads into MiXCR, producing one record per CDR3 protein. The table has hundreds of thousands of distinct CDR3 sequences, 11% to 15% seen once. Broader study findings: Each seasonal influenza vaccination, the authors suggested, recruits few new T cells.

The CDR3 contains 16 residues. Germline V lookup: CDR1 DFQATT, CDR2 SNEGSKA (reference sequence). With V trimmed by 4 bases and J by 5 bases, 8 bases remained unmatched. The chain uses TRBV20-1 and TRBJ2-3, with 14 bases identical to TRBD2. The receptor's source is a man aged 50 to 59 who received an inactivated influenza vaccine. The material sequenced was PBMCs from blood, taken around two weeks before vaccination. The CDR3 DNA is TGCAGTGCTATTTCCGGGACTAGCGGGGGTCGAGATACGCAGTATTTT. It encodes CSAISGTSGGRDTQYF.